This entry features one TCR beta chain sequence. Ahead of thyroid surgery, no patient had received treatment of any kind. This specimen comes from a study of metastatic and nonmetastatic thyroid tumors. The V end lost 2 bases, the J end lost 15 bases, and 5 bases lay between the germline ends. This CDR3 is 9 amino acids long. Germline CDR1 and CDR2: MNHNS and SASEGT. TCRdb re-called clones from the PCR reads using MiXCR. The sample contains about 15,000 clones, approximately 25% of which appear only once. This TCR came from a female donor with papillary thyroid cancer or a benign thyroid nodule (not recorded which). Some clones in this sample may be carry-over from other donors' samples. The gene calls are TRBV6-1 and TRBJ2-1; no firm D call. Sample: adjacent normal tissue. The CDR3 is CASSERRFF. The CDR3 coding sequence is TGTGCCAGCAGTGAACGGAGGTTCTTC.